This entry lists 8 T cell receptor beta chains sequenced from one sample in a study of T-cell reconstitution after alpha-beta-depleted transplantation in children. Molecular barcoding with unique molecular identifiers was used for the TCRbeta library. MiXCR was run by TCRdb on the PCR reads, yielding one entry per CDR3 protein. This sample yields 780,000 or so distinct CDR3 sequences, of which around 17% are seen a single time; about 4.6% belongs to the top ten. The sample consisted of PBMCs, mostly from graft donor cells, taken 360 days after TCRalphabeta/CD19-depleted stem cell transplant. These receptors were obtained from a male patient aged 10 to 17 who had a stem cell transplant for acute lymphoblastic leukemia, so the T cells may come from the graft donor.

The table lists this clonotype with many counts. The V gene is TRBV12-3 or TRBV12-4, the J gene TRBJ2-3, with D perhaps matching TRBD2 (6 bases). The CDR3 loop spans 16 amino acids. V was cut by 6 bases and J by 0 bases, with 16 bases left in between. The CDR3 sequence: CASSPGTYTSTDTQYF. The CDR3 DNA reads as TGTGCCAGCAGCCCCGGGACTTATACTAGCACAGATACGCAGTATTTT.

This clonotype turned up a few times. This CDR3 is CASRADSVAGNTIYF. CDR3 DNA: TGCGCCAGCAGGGCGGATTCGGTAGCTGGAAACACCATATATTTT. The V call is TRBV5-1, the J call TRBJ1-3; D is ambiguous. Trimming removed 5 bases from V and 2 bases from J, with 14 bases in between. Germline assignment: CDR1 SGHRS and CDR2 YFSETQ. The CDR3 runs 15 residues.

This clonotype was detected a few times. The rearrangement joins TRBV24-1 to TRBJ2-1; D call uncertain. Germline V lookup: CDR1 KGHDR, CDR2 SFDVKD. V lost 12 bases and J 5 bases, leaving 10 bases between the germline ends. The CDR3 length is 11 residues. CDR3 nucleotides: TGTGCCGCACAGCGTGACAATGAGCAGTTCTTC. It specifies CAAQRDNEQFF.

This rearrangement joins TRBV3-1 to TRBJ2-1; 11 bases match TRBD2. Germline V gene lookup returns CDR1 LGHDT and CDR2 YNNKEL (reference sequence). The ends lost 10 bases at V and 6 bases at J; junction bases unmatched: 11. The CDR3 is 15 amino acids. DNA of the CDR3: TGTGCCACCTCCCCCCCGGGACTAGCGGCCAATGAGCAGTTCTTC. Translated, it gives CATSPPGLAANEQFF.

The genes are TRBV7-3 and TRBJ2-3; TRBD2 is a possible D gene (7 bases). The V gene lost 3 bases and the J gene lost 5 bases, with 21 bases spanning the gap. Looked up from germline, CDR1 is SGHTA and CDR2 is FQGTGA. The CDR3 is 17 amino acids. The CDR3 sequence is CASSFPSGSTGRDTQYF. The CDR3, as DNA: TGTGCCAGCAGCTTTCCTAGCGGCTCAACAGGGAGAGATACGCAGTATTTT.

V is TRBV4-1 and J is TRBJ2-7; 12 nucleotides agree with TRBD2. Germline values: CDR1 MGHRA, CDR2 YSYEKL. Trimming took 7 bases from V and 6 from J; bases not matched to a gene: 10. The CDR3 runs 15 residues. The CDR3 region has the DNA TGCGCCAGCACCGTTGGACTAGCGGGATCTCTCGAGCAGTACTTC. This encodes CASTVGLAGSLEQYF.

The chain carries TRBV5-1 and TRBJ2-2, with D possibly matching TRBD1 (5 bases). V was trimmed by 2 bases and J by 1 base, leaving 12 bases between them. In germline, CDR1 is SGHRS, CDR2 YFSETQ. The CDR3 contains 16 residues. The CDR3 region is CASSFLWGGNTGELFF. The CDR3 DNA follows: TGCGCCAGCAGCTTCCTTTGGGGCGGGAACACCGGGGAGCTGTTTTTT.

The rearrangement links TRBV20-1 to TRBJ1-1; the D is unclear. This CDR3 spans 13 amino acids. CDR1 is DFQATT and CDR2 is SNEGSKA in the germline V gene (reference sequence). Trimming cost V 5 bases and J 5 bases, with 15 bases left between them. The CDR3 DNA is TGCAGTGCTTGCAGACGCCGGGATACTGAAGCTTTCTTT. This codes for CSACRRRDTEAFF.